This TCR beta chain was retrieved from a study of Graves' ophthalmopathy and Graves' hyperthyroidism. This clonotype was seen at least ten times. Hyperthyroidism patients were newly diagnosed, ill under 2 months, and aged 18 to 65 years. Enrollment excluded any patients with other autoimmune diseases, uncontrolled infections, pregnancy or lactation. The TCR beta CDR3 regions underwent amplification from RNA transcripts. RT-PCR with HTBI primers came first, then second-round multiplex PCR. TCRdb re-called the multiplex PCR reads with MiXCR, one entry per CDR3 protein. This sample has 620,000 or so distinct CDR3 sequences, with around a fifth found just once. The germline V gene encodes CDR1 DFQATT and CDR2 SNEGSKA (reference sequence). Trimming removed 0 bases from V and 5 bases from J, with 14 bases in between. CDR3 length equals 14 residues.

The chain uses TRBV20-1 and TRBJ2-7, with D possibly being TRBD1 (6 bases). The receptor's source is a woman aged 18-35 years with stable Graves' hyperthyroidism. Some clones in this sample may be carry-over from other donors' samples. Sequencing used peripheral blood. This CDR3 is CSARDGTGIHEQYF. CDR3 sequence (DNA): TGCAGTGCTAGAGATGGTACAGGGATCCACGAGCAGTACTTC.